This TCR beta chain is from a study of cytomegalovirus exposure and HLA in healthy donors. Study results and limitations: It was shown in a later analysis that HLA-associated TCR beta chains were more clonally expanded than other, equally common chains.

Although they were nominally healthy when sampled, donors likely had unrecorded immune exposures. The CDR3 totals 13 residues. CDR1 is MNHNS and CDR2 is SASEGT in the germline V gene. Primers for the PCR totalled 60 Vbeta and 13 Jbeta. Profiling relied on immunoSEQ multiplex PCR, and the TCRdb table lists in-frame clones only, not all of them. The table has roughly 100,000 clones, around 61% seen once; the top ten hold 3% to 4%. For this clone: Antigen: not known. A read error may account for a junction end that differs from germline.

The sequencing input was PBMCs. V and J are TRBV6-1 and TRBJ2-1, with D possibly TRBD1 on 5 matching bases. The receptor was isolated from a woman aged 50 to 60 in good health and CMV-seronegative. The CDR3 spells CATLQVSHNEQFF. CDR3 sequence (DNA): TGTGCCACCCTACAGGTCTCCCACAATGAGCAGTTCTTC.